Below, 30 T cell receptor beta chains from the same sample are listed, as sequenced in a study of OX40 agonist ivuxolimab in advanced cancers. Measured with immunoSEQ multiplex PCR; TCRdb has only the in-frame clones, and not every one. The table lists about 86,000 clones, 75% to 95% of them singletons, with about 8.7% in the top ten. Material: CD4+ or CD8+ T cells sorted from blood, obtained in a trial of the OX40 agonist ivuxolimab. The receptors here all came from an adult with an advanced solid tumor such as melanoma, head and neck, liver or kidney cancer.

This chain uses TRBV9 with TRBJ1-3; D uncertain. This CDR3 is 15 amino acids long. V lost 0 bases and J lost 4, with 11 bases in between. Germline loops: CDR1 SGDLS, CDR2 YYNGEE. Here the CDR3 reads CASSVEGVVGNTIYF. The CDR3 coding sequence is TGTGCCAGCAGCGTAGAGGGAGTTGTGGGAAACACCATATATTTT.

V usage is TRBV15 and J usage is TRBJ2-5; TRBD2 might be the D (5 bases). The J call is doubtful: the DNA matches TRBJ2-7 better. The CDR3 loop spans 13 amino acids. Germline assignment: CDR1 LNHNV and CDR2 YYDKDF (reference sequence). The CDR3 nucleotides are TGTGCCACCTCGAGGGCGACGTCCTACGAGCAGTACTTC. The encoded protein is CATSRATSYEQYF.

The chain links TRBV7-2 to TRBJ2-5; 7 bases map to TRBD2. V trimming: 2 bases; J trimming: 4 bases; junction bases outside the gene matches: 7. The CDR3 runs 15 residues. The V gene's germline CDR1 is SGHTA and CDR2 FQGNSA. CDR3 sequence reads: CASSLSLTGGETQYF. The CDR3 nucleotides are TGTGCCAGCAGCTTAAGTTTAACGGGGGGAGAGACCCAGTACTTC.

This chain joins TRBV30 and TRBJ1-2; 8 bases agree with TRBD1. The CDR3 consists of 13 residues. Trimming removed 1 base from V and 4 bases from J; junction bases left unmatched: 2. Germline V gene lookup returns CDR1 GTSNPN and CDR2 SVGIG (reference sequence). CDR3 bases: TGTGCCTGGAGTGCCACAGGGGGCTATGGCTACACCTTC. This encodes CAWSATGGYGYTF.

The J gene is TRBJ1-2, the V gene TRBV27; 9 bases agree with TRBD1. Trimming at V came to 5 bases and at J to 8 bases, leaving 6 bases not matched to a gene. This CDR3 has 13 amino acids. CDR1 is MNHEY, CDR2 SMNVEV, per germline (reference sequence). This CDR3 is CASSDTGGAGYTF. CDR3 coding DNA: TGTGCCAGCAGTGATACAGGGGGCGCGGGCTACACCTTC.

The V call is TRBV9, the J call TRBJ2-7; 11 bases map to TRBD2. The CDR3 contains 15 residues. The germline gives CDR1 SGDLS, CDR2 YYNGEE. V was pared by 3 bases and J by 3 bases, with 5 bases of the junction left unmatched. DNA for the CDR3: TGTGCCAGCAGCGCCGGACTAGCGGGTATCTACGAGCAGTACTTC. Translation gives CASSAGLAGIYEQYF.

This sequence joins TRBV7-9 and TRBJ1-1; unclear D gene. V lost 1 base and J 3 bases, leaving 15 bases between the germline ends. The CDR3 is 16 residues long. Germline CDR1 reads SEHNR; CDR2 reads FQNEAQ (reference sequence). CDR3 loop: CASSLVEGWVDTEAFF. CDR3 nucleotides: TGTGCCAGCAGCTTAGTCGAGGGCTGGGTGGACACTGAAGCTTTCTTT.

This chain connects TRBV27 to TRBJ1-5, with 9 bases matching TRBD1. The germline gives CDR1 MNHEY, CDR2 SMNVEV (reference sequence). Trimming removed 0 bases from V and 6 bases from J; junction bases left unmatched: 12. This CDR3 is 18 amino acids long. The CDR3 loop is CASSLSGQGGGIRQPQHF. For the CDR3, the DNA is TGTGCCAGCAGTTTATCGGGACAGGGAGGGGGGATTCGTCAGCCCCAGCATTTT.

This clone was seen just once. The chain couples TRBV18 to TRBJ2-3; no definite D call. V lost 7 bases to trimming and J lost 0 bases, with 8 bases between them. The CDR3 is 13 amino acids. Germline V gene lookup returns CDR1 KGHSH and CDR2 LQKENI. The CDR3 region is CASLDGSTDTQYF. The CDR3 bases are TGTGCCAGCTTGGACGGAAGCACAGATACGCAGTATTTT.

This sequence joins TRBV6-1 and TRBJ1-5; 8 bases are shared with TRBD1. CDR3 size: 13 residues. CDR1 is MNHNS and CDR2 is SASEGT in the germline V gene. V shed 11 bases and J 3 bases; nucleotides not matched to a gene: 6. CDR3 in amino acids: CAGGQGNNQPQHF. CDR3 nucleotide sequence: TGTGCCGGCGGACAGGGTAACAATCAGCCCCAGCATTTT.

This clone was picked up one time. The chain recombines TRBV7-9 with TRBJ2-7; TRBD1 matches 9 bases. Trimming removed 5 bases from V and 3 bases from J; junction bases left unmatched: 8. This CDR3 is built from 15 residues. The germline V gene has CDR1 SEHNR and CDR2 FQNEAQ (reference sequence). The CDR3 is CASSPRDRDIYEQYF. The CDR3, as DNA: TGTGCCAGCAGCCCCCGGGACAGGGATATCTACGAGCAGTACTTC.

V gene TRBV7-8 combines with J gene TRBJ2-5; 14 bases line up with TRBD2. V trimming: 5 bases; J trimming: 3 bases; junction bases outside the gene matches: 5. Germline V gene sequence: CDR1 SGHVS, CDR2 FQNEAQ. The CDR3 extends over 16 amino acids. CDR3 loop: CASSPEGLAGEETQYF. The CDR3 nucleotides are TGTGCCAGCAGCCCTGAGGGACTAGCGGGAGAAGAGACCCAGTACTTC. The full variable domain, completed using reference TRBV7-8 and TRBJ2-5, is GAGVSQSPRYKVAKRGQDVALRCDPISGHVSLFWYQQALGQGPEFLTYFQNEAQLDKSGLPSDRFFAERPEGSVSTLKIQRTQQEDSAVYLCASSPEGLAGEETQYFGPGTRLLVL.

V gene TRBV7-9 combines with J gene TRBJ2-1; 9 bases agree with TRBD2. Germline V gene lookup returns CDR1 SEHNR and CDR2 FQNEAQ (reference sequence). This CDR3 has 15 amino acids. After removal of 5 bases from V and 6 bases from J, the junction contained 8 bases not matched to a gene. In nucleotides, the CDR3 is TGTGCCAGCAGCCCCGGGGGACTAGCTGTCAATGAGCAGTTCTTC. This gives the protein CASSPGGLAVNEQFF.

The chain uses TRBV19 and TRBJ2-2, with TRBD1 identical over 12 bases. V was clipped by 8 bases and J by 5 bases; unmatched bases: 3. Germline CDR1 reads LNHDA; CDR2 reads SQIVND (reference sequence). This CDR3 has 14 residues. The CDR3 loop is CASWDRGRTGELFF. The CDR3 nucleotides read TGTGCCAGTTGGGACAGGGGGCGGACCGGGGAGCTGTTTTTT. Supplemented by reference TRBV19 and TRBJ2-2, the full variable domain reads DGGITQSPKYLFRKEGQNVTLSCEQNLNHDAMYWYRQDPGQGLRLIYYSQIVNDFQKGDIAEGYSVSREKKESFPLTVTSAQKNPTAFYLCASWDRGRTGELFFGEGSRLTVL.

Here the CDR3 reads CASSLGGQGASGELFF. CDR3 in DNA: TGTGCCAGCAGCTTAGGGGGACAGGGGGCGTCCGGGGAGCTGTTTTTT. The chain has TRBV7-9 and TRBJ2-2; TRBD1 aligns across 12 bases. Germline V gene lookup returns CDR1 SEHNR and CDR2 FQNEAQ (reference sequence). CDR3 length: 16 residues. V lost 1 base to trimming and J lost 6 bases; unmatched junction nucleotides: 3.

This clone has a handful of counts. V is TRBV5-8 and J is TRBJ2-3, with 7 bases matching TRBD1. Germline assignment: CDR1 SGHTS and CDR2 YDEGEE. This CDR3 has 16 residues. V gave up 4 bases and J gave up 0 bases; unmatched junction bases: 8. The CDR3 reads CASSKGQTSSTDTQYF. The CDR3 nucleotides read TGTGCCAGCAGCAAGGGACAGACCTCTAGCACAGATACGCAGTATTTT.

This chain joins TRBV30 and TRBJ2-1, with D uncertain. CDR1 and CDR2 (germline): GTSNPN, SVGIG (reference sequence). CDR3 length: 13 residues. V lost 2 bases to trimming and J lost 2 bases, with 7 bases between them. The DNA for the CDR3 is TGTGCCTGGAGTAGGACGACCTACAATGAGCAGTTCTTC. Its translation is CAWSRTTYNEQFF.

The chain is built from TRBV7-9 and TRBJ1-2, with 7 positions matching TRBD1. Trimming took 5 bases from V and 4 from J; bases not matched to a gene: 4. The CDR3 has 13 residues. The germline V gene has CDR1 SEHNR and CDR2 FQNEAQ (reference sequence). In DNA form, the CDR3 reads TGTGCCAGCAGCCCAAGACAGGGCTATGGCTACACCTTC. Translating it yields CASSPRQGYGYTF.

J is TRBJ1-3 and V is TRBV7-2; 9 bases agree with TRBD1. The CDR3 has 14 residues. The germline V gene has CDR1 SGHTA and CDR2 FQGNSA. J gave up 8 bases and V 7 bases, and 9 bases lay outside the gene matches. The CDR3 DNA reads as TGTGCCAGCAAACAGGGGGCTTATTGGGACACCATATATTTT. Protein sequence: CASKQGAYWDTIYF.

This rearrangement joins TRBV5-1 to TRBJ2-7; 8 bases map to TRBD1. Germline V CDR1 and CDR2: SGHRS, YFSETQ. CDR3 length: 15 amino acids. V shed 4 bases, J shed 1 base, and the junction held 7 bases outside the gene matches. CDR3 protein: CASSMGQALSYEQYF. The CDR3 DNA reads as TGCGCCAGCAGCATGGGACAGGCACTTTCCTACGAGCAGTACTTC. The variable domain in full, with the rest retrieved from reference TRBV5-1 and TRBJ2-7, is KAGVTQTPRYLIKTRGQQVTLSCSPISGHRSVSWYQQTPGQGLQFLFEYFSETQRNKGNFPGRFSGRQFSNSRSEMNVSTLELGDSALYLCASSMGQALSYEQYFGPGTRLTVT.

Written as DNA, the CDR3 is TGTGCCAGCAGCGACCGGAGTCATCGAAACGAGCAGTACTTC. Translation gives CASSDRSHRNEQYF. This chain links TRBV13 with TRBJ2-7; no definite D call. V was shortened by 5 bases and J by 5 bases, with 16 bases between the two germline ends. Germline-derived CDR1 and CDR2 are PRHDT and FYEKMQ (reference sequence). CDR3 length equals 14 residues.

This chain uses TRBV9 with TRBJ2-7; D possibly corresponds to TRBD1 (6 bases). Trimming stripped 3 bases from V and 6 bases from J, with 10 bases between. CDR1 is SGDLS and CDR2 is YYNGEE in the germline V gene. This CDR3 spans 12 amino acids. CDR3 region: CASSGLGAEQYF. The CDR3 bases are TGTGCCAGCAGCGGTCTGGGGGCCGAGCAGTACTTC.

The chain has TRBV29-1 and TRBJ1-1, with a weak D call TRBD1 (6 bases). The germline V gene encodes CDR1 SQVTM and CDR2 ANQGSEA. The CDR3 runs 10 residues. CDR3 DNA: TGCAGTGGCAGGGGCACTGAAGCTTTCTTT. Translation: CSGRGTEAFF. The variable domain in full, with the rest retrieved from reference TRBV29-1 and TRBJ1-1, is SAVISQKPSRDICQRGTSLTIQCQVDSQVTMMFWYRQQPGQSLTLIATANQGSEATYESGFVIDKFPISRPNLTFSTLTVSNMSPEDSSIYLCSGRGTEAFFGQGTRLTVV.

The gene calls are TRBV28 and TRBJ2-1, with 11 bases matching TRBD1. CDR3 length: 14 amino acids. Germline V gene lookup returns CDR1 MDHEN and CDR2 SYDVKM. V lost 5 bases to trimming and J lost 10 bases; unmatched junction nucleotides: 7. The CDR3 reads CASSPWTGGSEQFF. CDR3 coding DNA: TGTGCCAGCAGTCCGTGGACAGGGGGCTCCGAGCAGTTCTTC.

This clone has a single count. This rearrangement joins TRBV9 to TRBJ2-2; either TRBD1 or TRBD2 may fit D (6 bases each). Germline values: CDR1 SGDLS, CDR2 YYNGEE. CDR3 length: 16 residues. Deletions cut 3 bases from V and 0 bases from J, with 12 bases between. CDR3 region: CASSGGLATNTGELFF. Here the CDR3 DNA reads TGTGCCAGCAGCGGGGGGCTAGCGACGAACACCGGGGAGCTGTTTTTT.

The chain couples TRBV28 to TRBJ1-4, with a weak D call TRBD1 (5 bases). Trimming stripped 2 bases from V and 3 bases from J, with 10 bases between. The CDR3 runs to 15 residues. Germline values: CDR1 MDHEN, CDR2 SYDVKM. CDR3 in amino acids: CASSLAQGSNEKLFF. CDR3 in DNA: TGTGCCAGCAGTTTAGCCCAGGGATCTAATGAAAAACTGTTTTTT.

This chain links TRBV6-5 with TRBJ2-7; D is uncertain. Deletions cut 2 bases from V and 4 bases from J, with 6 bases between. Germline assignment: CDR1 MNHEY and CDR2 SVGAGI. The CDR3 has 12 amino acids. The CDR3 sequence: CASSYKGYEQYF. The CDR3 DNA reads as TGTGCCAGCAGTTACAAGGGTTACGAGCAGTACTTC.

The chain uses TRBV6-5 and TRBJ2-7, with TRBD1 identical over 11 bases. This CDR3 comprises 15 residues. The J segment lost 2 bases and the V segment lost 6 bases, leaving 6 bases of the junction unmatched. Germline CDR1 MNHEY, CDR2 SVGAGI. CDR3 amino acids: CASREGGQGAYEQYF. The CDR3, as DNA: TGTGCCAGCAGGGAGGGGGGACAGGGGGCCTACGAGCAGTACTTC.

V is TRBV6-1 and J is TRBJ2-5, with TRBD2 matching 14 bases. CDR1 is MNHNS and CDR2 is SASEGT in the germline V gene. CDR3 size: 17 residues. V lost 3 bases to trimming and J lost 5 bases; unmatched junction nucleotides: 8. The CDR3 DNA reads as TGTGCCAGCAGTGAGACTAGCGGGAGGGCCCTCGGGGAGACCCAGTACTTC. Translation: CASSETSGRALGETQYF.

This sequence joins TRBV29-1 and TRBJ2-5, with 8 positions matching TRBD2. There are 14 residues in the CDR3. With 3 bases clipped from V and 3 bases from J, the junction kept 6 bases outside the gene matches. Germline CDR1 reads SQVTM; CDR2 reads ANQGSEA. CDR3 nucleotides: TGCAGCGTTGAGGGACTAGAAGTAGAAGAGACCCAGTACTTC. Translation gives CSVEGLEVEETQYF.